Below are 5 T cell receptor beta chains sequenced from a single sample in a study of tumor and adjacent non-tumor tissue in lung cancer. Three rounds of nested PCR, following a modified ARM-PCR protocol, produced the TCRbeta library. One entry per CDR3 protein, called by TCRdb with MiXCR from the multiplex PCR reads. The sample records roughly 93,000 distinct CDR3 sequences, just over 65% being singletons. The template was RNA from unsorted bulk tissue. Sequencing input: lung tumor tissue. All receptors derive from a man aged 55 to 70 with non-small cell lung cancer.

The CDR3 nucleotides are TGTGCCAGCAGTCGTCCCGGGACAGGGATCGGCTCTGGAAACACCATATATTTT. Amino acids: CASSRPGTGIGSGNTIYF. The chain employs TRBV12-3 or TRBV12-4 and TRBJ1-3, with TRBD1 identical over 9 bases. J lost 0 bases, V lost 5 bases, and 11 bases had no gene match. This CDR3 has 18 amino acids.

In its sample, this clonotype was seen a few times. This could be a read error, since a much larger clone is one nucleotide away. J is TRBJ2-1 and V is TRBV5-4, with TRBD1 as a possible D gene (5 bases). V lost 4 bases, J lost 9 bases, and 11 bases lay in between. Germline V gene data show CDR1 as SGHNT and CDR2 as YYREEE (reference sequence). This CDR3 region has 12 residues. The CDR3 DNA sequence: TGTGCCAGCAGCATCGATAGGGGTGAGCAGTTCTTC. It translates to CASSIDRGEQFF.

This chain uses TRBV12-3 or TRBV12-4 with TRBJ2-7, with 7 positions matching TRBD2. The V gene end was trimmed by 0 bases and the J gene end by 10 bases; junction bases not matched to a gene: 12. This CDR3 spans 15 amino acids. CDR3: CASSLAIGGSNGQYF. The CDR3 region has the DNA TGTGCCAGCAGTTTAGCTATCGGCGGGAGCAACGGTCAGTACTTC.

Of note for this clonotype: A junction end diverges from the germline sequence, so it may reflect a read error. The chain is built from TRBV29-1 and TRBJ2-1; D perhaps matches TRBD1 (5 bases). Germline values: CDR1 SQVTM, CDR2 ANQGSEA. This CDR3 spans 12 amino acids. The CDR3, as DNA: TGCGGCGTTGGTCGAACGGACAATGAGCAGTTTTTC. This gives the protein CGVGRTDNEQFF.

As to this clonotype: A clone one base away is much larger, so this may be a read error. The J gene is TRBJ1-3, the V gene TRBV12-3 or TRBV12-4; TRBD1 is a possible D gene (6 bases). V dropped 7 bases and J dropped 11 bases, with 18 bases sitting between them. This CDR3 is built from 13 residues. CDR3 DNA sequence: TGTGCCAGCAACATCAGGGGTCGGGACGCCATATATTTT. This translates into CASNIRGRDAIYF.